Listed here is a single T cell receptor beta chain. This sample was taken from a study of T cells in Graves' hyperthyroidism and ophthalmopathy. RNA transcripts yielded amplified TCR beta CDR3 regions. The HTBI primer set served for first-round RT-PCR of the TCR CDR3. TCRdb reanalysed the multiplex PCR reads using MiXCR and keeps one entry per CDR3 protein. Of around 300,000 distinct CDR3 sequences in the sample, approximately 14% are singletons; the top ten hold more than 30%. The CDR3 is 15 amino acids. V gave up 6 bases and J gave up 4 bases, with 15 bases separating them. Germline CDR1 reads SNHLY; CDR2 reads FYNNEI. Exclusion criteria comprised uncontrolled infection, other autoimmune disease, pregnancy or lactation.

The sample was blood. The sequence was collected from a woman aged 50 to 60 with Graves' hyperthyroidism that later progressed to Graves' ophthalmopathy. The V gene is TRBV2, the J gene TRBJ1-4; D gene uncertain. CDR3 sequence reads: CASRKETTINEKLFF. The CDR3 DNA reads TGTGCCAGCAGGAAGGAGACCACAATTAATGAAAAACTGTTTTTT. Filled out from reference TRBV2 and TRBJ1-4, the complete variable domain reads EPEVTQTPSHQVTQMGQEVILRCVPISNHLYFYWYRQILGQKVEFLVSFYNNEISEKSEIFDDQFSVERPDGSNFTLKIRSTKLEDSAMYFCASRKETTINEKLFFGSGTQLSVL.